Listed here are 8 T cell receptor beta chains from one sample, sequenced in a study of CD8 T cell repertoires and HIV-1 epitope variants. The protocol was immunoSEQ multiplex PCR, while the TCRdb copy is restricted to in-frame clones and leaves out a portion. Among under 100,000 clones, roughly four fifths were seen once, and the ten largest hold 20% to 30%. Source material: uncultured baseline CD8+ T cells from peripheral blood mononuclear cells (PBMCs). The receptors shown here come from a male donor with HIV.

J is TRBJ2-1 and V is TRBV4-1; TRBD2 might be the D (7 bases). The germline V gene encodes CDR1 MGHRA and CDR2 YSYEKL. The V and J ends lost 4 bases and 8 bases respectively, with 21 bases between them. There are 16 residues in the CDR3. The CDR3 region has the DNA TGCGCCAGCAGCCGCTCACCTCCGGGGGGCGTGGATGAGCAGTTCTTC. It is translated as CASSRSPPGGVDEQFF.

CDR3 amino acids: CASSLQGVGDEQYF. The CDR3 bases are TGTGCCAGCAGTTTACAAGGGGTCGGTGACGAGCAGTACTTC. This chain uses TRBV28 with TRBJ2-7; possibly TRBD1 for D (5 bases). This CDR3 is 14 amino acids long. Trimming took off 2 bases at V and 5 bases at J, with 13 bases between the two ends. Germline V lookup: CDR1 MDHEN, CDR2 SYDVKM.

The rearrangement joins TRBV28 to TRBJ2-5; 7 bases fit TRBD2. This CDR3 has 15 amino acids. Germline CDR1 and CDR2: MDHEN and SYDVKM. Losses at the gene ends were 4 bases for V and 9 bases for J; bases not matched to a gene: 14. The CDR3 loop reads CASSSSNSVREAQYF. Written as DNA, the CDR3 is TGTGCCAGCAGTTCCTCGAACAGTGTACGGGAGGCCCAGTACTTC.

This rearrangement joins TRBV15 to TRBJ1-5; possible D gene TRBD1, 5 bases. Germline V gene sequence: CDR1 LNHNV, CDR2 YYDKDF (reference sequence). V was pared by 3 bases and J by 0 bases, with 12 bases between. There are 16 residues in the CDR3. This CDR3 reads CATSRGGGNSNQPQHF. DNA of the CDR3: TGTGCCACCAGCAGGGGGGGAGGGAATAGCAATCAGCCCCAGCATTTT.

This clone was seen a handful of times. This CDR3 is CASSQVEGVDYGYTF. Written as DNA, the CDR3 is TGTGCCAGCAGCCAAGTGGAGGGGGTGGACTATGGCTACACCTTC. V gene TRBV4-2 combines with J gene TRBJ1-2; weak D call: TRBD1 (6 bases). V lost 1 base, J lost 3 bases, and 12 bases lay in between. Per the germline V gene, CDR1 is LGHNA and CDR2 is YNFKEQ. This CDR3 contains 15 residues.

There are a few counts of this clone. This sequence joins TRBV5-1 and TRBJ2-5; the match to TRBD1 covers 11 bases. The CDR3 covers 15 residues. Germline values: CDR1 SGHRS, CDR2 YFSETQ. V was clipped by 0 bases and J by 4 bases; unmatched bases: 2. Here the CDR3 DNA reads TGCGCCAGCAGCTTGGCTGGGACAGGGGGAGAGACCCAGTACTTC. Amino acid sequence: CASSLAGTGGETQYF.

This clone was counted only a few times. V is TRBV11-3 and J is TRBJ2-7; a weak D match, TRBD2 (7 bases). Trimming stripped 4 bases from V and 8 bases from J, with 15 bases between. The V gene's germline CDR1 is SGHNT and CDR2 YENEEA. This CDR3 is built from 13 residues. CDR3 nucleotides: TGTGCCAGCAGCTCGGGGGGCCCGGGACAGCAGTACTTC. Translating gives CASSSGGPGQQYF.

This clone was detected a few times. The gene calls are TRBV19 and TRBJ1-1; 7 bases agree with TRBD1. The CDR3 runs 16 residues. V was clipped by 4 bases and J by 2 bases; unmatched bases: 10. The germline CDR1 and CDR2 sequences are LNHDA and SQIVND (reference sequence). The CDR3 is CASSTTGSNLNTEAFF. In nucleotides, the CDR3 is TGTGCCAGTAGTACGACAGGGAGTAACCTAAACACTGAAGCTTTCTTT.